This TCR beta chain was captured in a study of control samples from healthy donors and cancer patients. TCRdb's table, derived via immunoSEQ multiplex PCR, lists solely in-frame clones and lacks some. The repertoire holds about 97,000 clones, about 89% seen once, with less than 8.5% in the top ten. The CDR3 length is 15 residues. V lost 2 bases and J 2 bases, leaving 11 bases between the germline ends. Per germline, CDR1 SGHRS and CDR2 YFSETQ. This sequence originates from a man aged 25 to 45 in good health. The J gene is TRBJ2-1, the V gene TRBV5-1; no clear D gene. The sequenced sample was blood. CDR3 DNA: TGCGCCAGCAGCTTCGGTCAGACAACCTACAATGAGCAGTTCTTC. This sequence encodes CASSFGQTTYNEQFF.